The T cell receptor (beta chain) described here comes from a study of post-analysis software for immune sequencing data. Notes on the study in general: A significant reduction in normalized Chao1 diversity was observed in multiple sclerosis patients versus controls. Roughly five TRBV segments appeared more often in patients than in controls, and TRBV5-6, TRBV5-1 and TRBV20-1 were among these.

From germline, CDR1 is SGHDT and CDR2 YYEEEE. The CDR3 has 14 residues. V dropped 4 bases and J dropped 8; count of bases not matched to a gene: 6. Sequencing libraries made from TCR beta cDNA carried unique molecular identifiers. When 1 to 10 million T cells were used, they gave some 520,000 cDNA molecules. From the PCR reads, TCRdb called clonotypes with MiXCR, one entry per CDR3 protein. The sample shows a few hundred thousand distinct CDR3 sequences, 30% to 40% of them seen only once. This clonotype was detected many times. Its antigen is unknown. The J gene is TRBJ2-1, the V gene TRBV5-6; 10 positions agree with TRBD1. The TCR was taken from a girl younger than 18 with multiple sclerosis. Material for sequencing was blood. The CDR3 nucleotides are TGTGCCAGCAGCCTAGGGGACAGGGGCTATGAGCAGTTCTTC. Amino acid sequence: CASSLGDRGYEQFF.